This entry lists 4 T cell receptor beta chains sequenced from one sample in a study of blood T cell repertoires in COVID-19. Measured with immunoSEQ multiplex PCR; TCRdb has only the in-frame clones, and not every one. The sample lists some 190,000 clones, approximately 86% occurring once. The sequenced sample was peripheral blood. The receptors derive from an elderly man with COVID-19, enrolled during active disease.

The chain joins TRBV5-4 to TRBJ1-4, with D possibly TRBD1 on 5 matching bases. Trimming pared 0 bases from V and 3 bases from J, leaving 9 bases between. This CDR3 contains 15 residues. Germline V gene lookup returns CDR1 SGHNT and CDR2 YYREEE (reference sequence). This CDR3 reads CASSLGGSANEKLFF. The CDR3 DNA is TGTGCCAGCAGCTTGGGGGGCAGCGCTAATGAAAAACTGTTTTTT. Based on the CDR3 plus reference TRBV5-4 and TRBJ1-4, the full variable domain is ETGVTQSPTHLIKTRGQQVTLRCSSQSGHNTVSWYQQALGQGPQFIFQYYREEENGRGNFPPRFSGLQFPNYSSELNVNALELDDSALYLCASSLGGSANEKLFFGSGTQLSVL.

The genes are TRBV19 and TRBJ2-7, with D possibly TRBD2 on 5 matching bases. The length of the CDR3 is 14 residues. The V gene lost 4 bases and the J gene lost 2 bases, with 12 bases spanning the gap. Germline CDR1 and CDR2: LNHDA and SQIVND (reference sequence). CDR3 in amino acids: CASSRTGITYEQYF. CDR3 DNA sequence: TGTGCCAGTAGTAGAACGGGAATCACCTACGAGCAGTACTTC.

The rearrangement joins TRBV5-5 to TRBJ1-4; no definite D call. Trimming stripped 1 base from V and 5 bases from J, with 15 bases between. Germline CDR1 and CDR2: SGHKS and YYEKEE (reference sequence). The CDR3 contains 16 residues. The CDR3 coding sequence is TGTGCCAGCAGCTTGACCGGGAGGCAAACCAATGAAAAACTGTTTTTT. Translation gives CASSLTGRQTNEKLFF.

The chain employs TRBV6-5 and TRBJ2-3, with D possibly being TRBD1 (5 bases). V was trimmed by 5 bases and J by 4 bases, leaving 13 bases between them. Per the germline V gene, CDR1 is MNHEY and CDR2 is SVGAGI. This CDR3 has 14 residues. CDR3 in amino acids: CASSPKGRSDTQYF. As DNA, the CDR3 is TGTGCCAGCAGTCCCAAGGGGCGGTCAGATACGCAGTATTTT.